The 30 T cell receptor beta chains given below trace back to one sample, sequenced in a study of human T cells and chemical hapten exposure. Each CDR3 protein is one row after TCRdb ran MiXCR on the RACE reads. The sample shows a few hundred thousand distinct CDR3 sequences, about 6% of them seen only once. Time point described: patch test 2, 6 weeks after DPC sensitization. Treatment given: therapeutic diphenylcyclopropenone sensitization with weekly scalp DPC. The material sequenced was whole blood, taken in connection with sensitization to the hapten diphenylcyclopropenone (DPC). All receptors derive from a woman aged 18-29 years with alopecia areata. Some clones in this sample may be carry-over from other donors' samples.

The genes are TRBV5-5 and TRBJ2-7, with D tentatively TRBD1 (6 bases). CDR3 size: 18 residues. The V end was cut by 0 bases, the J end by 2 bases, with 21 bases between. Germline CDR1 reads SGHKS; CDR2 reads YYEKEE (reference sequence). This CDR3 reads CASSLAVPRGTLTYEQYF. The CDR3 bases are TGTGCCAGCAGCTTGGCCGTACCCCGTGGGACACTTACCTACGAGCAGTACTTC.

This clonotype was observed many times. V and J are TRBV7-2 and TRBJ1-1; D not resolved. The V end was cut by 2 bases, the J end by 1 base, with 5 bases between. The CDR3 spans 13 residues. The germline V gene has CDR1 SGHTA and CDR2 FQGNSA. The CDR3 DNA reads as TGTGCCAGCAGCTTACCACCGAACACTGAAGCTTTCTTT. Its translation: CASSLPPNTEAFF.

CDR3: CASSSTRASQGSYNSPLHF. The CDR3 nucleotides read TGTGCCAGCAGCTCAACCCGGGCCTCTCAGGGCTCCTATAATTCACCCCTCCACTTT. The V gene is TRBV7-6, the J gene TRBJ1-6; TRBD1 is a possible D gene (5 bases). V shed 4 bases and J shed 0 bases, with 19 bases lying between them. Germline values: CDR1 SGHVS, CDR2 FNYEAQ. The CDR3 has 19 residues.

This clonotype was observed a few times. J is TRBJ2-7 and V is TRBV11-2, with 8 bases matching TRBD1. Per the germline V gene, CDR1 is SGHAT and CDR2 is FQNNGV. The CDR3 spans 14 residues. Unmatched junction bases numbered 11, after V lost 8 bases and J lost 5 bases. The CDR3 coding sequence is TGTGCCAGCTGGTCGGGGACAGGATTTGACGAGCAGTACTTC. This codes for CASWSGTGFDEQYF.

This chain connects TRBV7-3 to TRBJ2-2; possibly TRBD1 for D (6 bases). This CDR3 has 17 residues. Looked up from germline, CDR1 is SGHTA and CDR2 is FQGTGA. Trimming pared 5 bases from V and 4 bases from J, leaving 20 bases between. The chain's CDR3 is CASSLIATGLGTGELFF. The CDR3 DNA is TGTGCCAGCAGCCTAATAGCTACAGGGTTGGGCACCGGGGAGCTGTTTTTT. The entire variable domain, with the rest obtained from reference TRBV7-3 and TRBJ2-2, is as follows: GAGVSQTPSNKVTEKGKYVELRCDPISGHTALYWYRQSLGQGPEFLIYFQGTGAADDSGLPNDRFFAVRPEGSVSTLKIQRTERGDSAVYLCASSLIATGLGTGELFFGEGSRLTVL.

This clonotype was seen more than once but under ten times. The CDR3 here is CASSSDREGTDTQYF. The CDR3 coding sequence is TGTGCCAGCAGCTCGGACAGAGAAGGCACAGATACGCAGTATTTT. The chain uses TRBV7-9 and TRBJ2-3; tentatively, D is TRBD1 (6 bases). Trimming took off 4 bases at V and 1 base at J, with 12 bases between the two ends. The CDR3 spans 15 residues. The germline CDR1 and CDR2 sequences are SEHNR and FQNEAQ (reference sequence).

This clonotype was detected ten times or more. This chain uses TRBV7-2 with TRBJ2-3, with a weak D call TRBD2 (6 bases). The germline V and J ends were trimmed by 5 bases and 9 bases, with 15 bases remaining between them. The CDR3 has 13 amino acids. Germline CDR1 is SGHTA and CDR2 is FQGNSA. The CDR3 nucleotides are TGTGCCAGCAGCCCCCGGACTACTGGGACGCAGTATTTT. This translates into CASSPRTTGTQYF.

There are many counts of this clonotype. The chain links TRBV29-1 to TRBJ1-1; unclear D gene. Trimming stripped 1 base from V and 1 base from J, with 7 bases between. The CDR3 spans 13 residues. Germline V gene data show CDR1 as SQVTM and CDR2 as ANQGSEA. CDR3 nucleotide sequence: TGCAGCGTTGAAGGGCACGCGAACACTGAAGCTTTCTTT. It encodes CSVEGHANTEAFF.

The chain links TRBV6-1 to TRBJ1-1; D is undetermined. CDR3 length: 14 amino acids. Germline V gene sequence: CDR1 MNHNS, CDR2 SASEGT. V lost 0 bases, J lost 3 bases, and 8 bases lay in between. The CDR3 DNA is TGTGCCAGCAGTGAAGCGCCCGGGGACACTGAAGCTTTCTTT. It specifies CASSEAPGDTEAFF.

This clonotype came up many times. This chain links TRBV5-1 with TRBJ2-1; D may be TRBD1 (6 bases). The CDR3 consists of 14 residues. V was clipped by 0 bases and J by 3 bases, with 7 bases between them. Germline loops: CDR1 SGHRS, CDR2 YFSETQ. The DNA for the CDR3 is TGCGCCAGCAGCTTGGGACAGGTCTACAATGAGCAGTTCTTC. This encodes CASSLGQVYNEQFF.

This clonotype occurred many times. The CDR3 nucleotides read TGTGCCAGCAGCTTAGAGGAGGGGATGAGCACCGGGGAGCTGTTTTTT. Amino acid sequence: CASSLEEGMSTGELFF. The chain has TRBV7-8 and TRBJ2-2, with a weak D call TRBD2 (6 bases). This CDR3 region has 16 residues. Germline-derived CDR1 and CDR2 are SGHVS and FQNEAQ. Trimming stripped 1 base from V and 4 bases from J, with 13 bases between.

The table lists this clonotype with a few counts. The chain has TRBV6-2 or TRBV6-3 and TRBJ1-3; tentatively, D is TRBD1 (5 bases). The CDR3 sequence is 16 residues long. Per germline, CDR1 MNHEY and CDR2 SVGEGT. V lost 5 bases, J lost 0 bases, and 14 bases lay in between. The CDR3 region has the DNA TGTGCCAGCAGTGGGATACAGGATTTCTCTGGAAACACCATATATTTT. This codes for CASSGIQDFSGNTIYF.

This clonotype was counted ten times or more. The CDR3 is CSVQGRGGSEKLFF. CDR3 DNA sequence: TGCAGCGTTCAAGGGAGGGGGGGTAGTGAAAAACTGTTTTTT. The chain combines TRBV29-1 with TRBJ1-4; TRBD1 is a possible D gene (6 bases). The V gene's germline CDR1 is SQVTM and CDR2 ANQGSEA. The CDR3 extends over 14 amino acids. V was pared by 5 bases and J by 7 bases, with 17 bases between.

This clonotype was counted ten times or more. V is TRBV11-2 and J is TRBJ1-1; D remains ambiguous. Germline-derived CDR1 and CDR2 are SGHAT and FQNNGV. The length of the CDR3 is 13 residues. V was cut by 5 bases and J by 1 base, with 8 bases left in between. The CDR3 bases are TGTGCCAGCAGCCCGGCTCCGAACACTGAAGCTTTCTTT. Residues: CASSPAPNTEAFF.

The table lists this clonotype with many counts. The chain combines TRBV7-9 with TRBJ1-1; tentatively, D is TRBD1 (5 bases). This CDR3 comprises 12 residues. The V gene lost 2 bases and the J gene lost 7 bases, with 8 bases spanning the gap. CDR1 and CDR2 (germline): SEHNR, FQNEAQ (reference sequence). The CDR3 sequence: CASSLWGSEAFF. Written as DNA, the CDR3 is TGTGCCAGCAGCTTATGGGGCAGTGAAGCTTTCTTT.

The table lists this clonotype with many counts. The DNA of the CDR3 is TGCAGCGTTGAAGCCGGGACAGGAGGCAACAATGAGCAGTTCTTC. Protein product: CSVEAGTGGNNEQFF. V usage is TRBV29-1 and J usage is TRBJ2-1, with TRBD1 matching 8 bases. Losses at the gene ends were 1 base for V and 5 bases for J; bases not matched to a gene: 7. Per germline, CDR1 SQVTM and CDR2 ANQGSEA. This CDR3 is 15 amino acids long.

This clonotype showed up many times. The genes are TRBV6-2 or TRBV6-3 and TRBJ2-6, with 8 bases that match TRBD1. Trimming cost V 5 bases and J 4 bases; bases outside gene matches: 4. CDR1 and CDR2 (germline): MNHEY, SVGEGT. The CDR3 extends over 15 amino acids. CDR3 sequence (DNA): TGTGCCAGCAGTCCGACAGGGGTAGGGGCCAACGTCCTGACTTTC. It codes for CASSPTGVGANVLTF.

The V call is TRBV5-1, the J call TRBJ2-7; D possibly corresponds to TRBD1 (5 bases). There are 14 residues in the CDR3. The germline V and J ends were trimmed by 4 bases and 7 bases, with 18 bases remaining between them. Per the germline V gene, CDR1 is SGHRS and CDR2 is YFSETQ. The CDR3 sequence is CASSPSDSLWEQYF. The CDR3 bases are TGCGCCAGCAGCCCCTCAGACAGCCTCTGGGAGCAGTACTTC.

This clonotype occurred many times. This chain connects TRBV7-3 to TRBJ1-1; the D is unclear. Germline V gene sequence: CDR1 SGHTA, CDR2 FQGTGA. The ends were cut back, 5 bases at V and 4 bases at J, with 14 bases in the middle. The CDR3 covers 14 residues. CDR3 in DNA: TGTGCCAGCAGCGCTACGGGGAGTTCCACTGAAGCTTTCTTT. Protein product: CASSATGSSTEAFF.

The chain has TRBV3-1 and TRBJ2-3, with D tentatively TRBD1 or TRBD2 (5 bases each). CDR1 is LGHDT and CDR2 is YNNKEL in the germline V gene (reference sequence). The CDR3 consists of 12 residues. The V and J ends lost 11 bases and 2 bases respectively, with 11 bases between them. The chain's CDR3 is CAVRGYTDTQYF. The CDR3 DNA reads TGTGCCGTCCGGGGCTACACAGATACGCAGTATTTT.

At least ten counts were recorded for this clonotype. CDR3 nucleotide sequence: TGCAGTGCTAGAGATATAGGAGGGGCAACTAATGAAAAACTGTTTTTT. The encoded protein is CSARDIGGATNEKLFF. The rearrangement uses TRBV20-1 and TRBJ1-4; maybe TRBD1 (5 bases). CDR1 DFQATT and CDR2 SNEGSKA come from the germline V gene (reference sequence). This CDR3 contains 16 residues. V was clipped by 0 bases and J by 0 bases, with 11 bases between them.

This clonotype was found many times. The rearrangement joins TRBV18 to TRBJ1-1; D call uncertain. The CDR3 is 14 amino acids. The germline gives CDR1 KGHSH, CDR2 LQKENI. With 1 base removed from V and 5 bases from J, the gap between germline ends came to 11 bases. CDR3 amino acids: CASSPRVGETEAFF. CDR3 coding DNA: TGTGCCAGCTCACCACGAGTTGGAGAAACTGAAGCTTTCTTT.

This clonotype was recorded many times. The rearrangement joins TRBV7-8 to TRBJ2-1, with D possibly TRBD1 on 5 matching bases. The CDR3 covers 16 residues. Trimming pared 5 bases from V and 0 bases from J, leaving 14 bases between. Germline V gene sequence: CDR1 SGHVS, CDR2 FQNEAQ. The chain's CDR3 is CASSPYRLSSYNEQFF. The CDR3 coding sequence is TGTGCCAGCAGCCCTTACAGGCTTAGCTCCTACAATGAGCAGTTCTTC.

The CDR3 DNA reads as TGTGCCAGCAGTTTCATCGTAGCGGAGGGGAGGGGCGAGCAGTACTTC. Translated, it gives CASSFIVAEGRGEQYF. The J gene is TRBJ2-7, the V gene TRBV27, with 7 bases lining up with TRBD2. The CDR3 contains 16 residues. J was trimmed by 6 bases and V by 3 bases; bases with no gene match: 14. Germline CDR1 and CDR2: MNHEY and SMNVEV (reference sequence).

This chain joins TRBV12-3 or TRBV12-4 and TRBJ1-5; 8 bases are shared with TRBD1. The CDR3 sequence is 15 residues long. V was pared by 6 bases and J by 4 bases, with 8 bases of the junction left unmatched. CDR3 region: CASSPGGAWNQPQHF. The CDR3 bases are TGTGCCAGCAGCCCAGGGGGCGCATGGAATCAGCCCCAGCATTTT.

Many counts were recorded for this clonotype. The CDR3 nucleotides read TGTGCCATCAGGGGACAGGGAAACAATGAGCAGTTCTTC. Encoded protein: CAIRGQGNNEQFF. This sequence joins TRBV10-3 and TRBJ2-1, with 9 bases matching TRBD1. This CDR3 comprises 13 residues. With V trimmed by 6 bases and J by 5 bases, 2 bases remained unmatched. The V gene's germline CDR1 is ENHRY and CDR2 SYGVKD.

This clonotype was seen ten or more times. The rearrangement joins TRBV5-1 to TRBJ2-6; D ambiguous. The V gene's germline CDR1 is SGHRS and CDR2 YFSETQ. Trimming removed 6 bases at V and 0 bases at J, with 7 bases between. This CDR3 has 14 amino acids. CDR3 bases: TGCGCCAGCAAATTGACCTCTGGGGCCAACGTCCTGACTTTC. Residues: CASKLTSGANVLTF.

This clonotype was counted ten times or more. The CDR3 DNA is TGTGCCATCAGCCAGACAGGGAATGAGGGGCTCAATCAGCCCCAGCATTTT. Its translation: CAISQTGNEGLNQPQHF. The chain joins TRBV10-3 to TRBJ1-5; the match to TRBD1 covers 7 bases. The J segment lost 3 bases and the V segment lost 6 bases, leaving 14 bases of the junction unmatched. This CDR3 has 17 amino acids. From germline, CDR1 is ENHRY and CDR2 SYGVKD.

V usage is TRBV2 and J usage is TRBJ2-7, with a weak D call TRBD2 (6 bases). Germline assignment: CDR1 SNHLY and CDR2 FYNNEI. This CDR3 contains 12 residues. The V and J ends lost 6 bases and 4 bases respectively, with 10 bases between them. CDR3 DNA sequence: TGTGCCAGCAGGGAGGGTGGTTACGAGCAGTACTTC. Translation: CASREGGYEQYF.

In its sample, this clonotype was seen a few times. The chain recombines TRBV6-2 or TRBV6-3 with TRBJ2-6, with 8 bases lining up with TRBD1. The germline CDR1 and CDR2 sequences are MNHEY and SVGEGT. This CDR3 has 17 residues. J lost 2 bases, V lost 2 bases, and 5 bases had no gene match. CDR3 nucleotide sequence: TGTGCCAGCAGTTACGGACAGGGTAGGGCTGGGGCCAACGTCCTGACTTTC. This gives the protein CASSYGQGRAGANVLTF.